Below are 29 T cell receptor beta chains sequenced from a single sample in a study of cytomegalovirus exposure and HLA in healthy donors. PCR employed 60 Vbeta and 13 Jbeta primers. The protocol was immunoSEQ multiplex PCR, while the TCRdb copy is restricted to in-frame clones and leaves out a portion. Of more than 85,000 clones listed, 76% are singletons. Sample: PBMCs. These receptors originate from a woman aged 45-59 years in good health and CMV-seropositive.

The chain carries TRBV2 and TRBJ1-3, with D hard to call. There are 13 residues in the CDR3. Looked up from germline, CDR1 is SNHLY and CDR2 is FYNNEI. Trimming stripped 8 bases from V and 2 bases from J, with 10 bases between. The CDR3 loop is CASRGRAGNTIYF. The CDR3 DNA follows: TGTGCCAGCCGGGGTAGGGCTGGAAACACCATATATTTT. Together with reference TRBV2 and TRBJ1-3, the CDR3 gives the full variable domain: EPEVTQTPSHQVTQMGQEVILRCVPISNHLYFYWYRQILGQKVEFLVSFYNNEISEKSEIFDDQFSVERPDGSNFTLKIRSTKLEDSAMYFCASRGRAGNTIYFGEGSWLTVV.

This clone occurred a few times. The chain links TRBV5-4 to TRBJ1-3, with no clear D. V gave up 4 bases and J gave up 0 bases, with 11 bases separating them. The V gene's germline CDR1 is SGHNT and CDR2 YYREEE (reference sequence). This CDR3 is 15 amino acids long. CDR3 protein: CASSADAGSGNTIYF. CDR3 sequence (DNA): TGTGCCAGCAGCGCAGACGCGGGCTCTGGAAACACCATATATTTT.

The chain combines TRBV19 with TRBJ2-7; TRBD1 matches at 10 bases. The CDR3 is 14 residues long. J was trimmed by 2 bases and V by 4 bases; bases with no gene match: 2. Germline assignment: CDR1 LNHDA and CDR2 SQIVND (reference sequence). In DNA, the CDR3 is TGTGCCAGTAGTAAGGGACAGGGGACCTACGAGCAGTACTTC. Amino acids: CASSKGQGTYEQYF.

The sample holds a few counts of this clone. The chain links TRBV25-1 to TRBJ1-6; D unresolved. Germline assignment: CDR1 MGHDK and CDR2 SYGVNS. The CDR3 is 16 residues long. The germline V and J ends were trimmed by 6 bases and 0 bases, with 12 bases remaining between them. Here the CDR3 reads CASSPRGSSYNSPLHF. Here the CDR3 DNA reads TGTGCCAGCAGCCCACGCGGGAGCTCCTATAATTCACCCCTCCACTTT.

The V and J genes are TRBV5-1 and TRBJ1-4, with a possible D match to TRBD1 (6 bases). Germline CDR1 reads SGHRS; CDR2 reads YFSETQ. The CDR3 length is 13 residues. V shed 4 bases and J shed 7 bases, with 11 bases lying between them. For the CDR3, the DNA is TGCGCCAGCAGCCCCGACAGGCTTGAAAAACTGTTTTTT. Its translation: CASSPDRLEKLFF.

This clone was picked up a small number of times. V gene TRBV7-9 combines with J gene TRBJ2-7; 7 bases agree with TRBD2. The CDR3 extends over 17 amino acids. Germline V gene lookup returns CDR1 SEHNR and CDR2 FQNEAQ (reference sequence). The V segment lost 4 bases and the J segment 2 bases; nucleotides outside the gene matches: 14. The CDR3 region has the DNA TGTGCCAGCAGCTCAATGAAGGGACTACTGAAGGCCTACGAGCAGTACTTC. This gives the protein CASSSMKGLLKAYEQYF.

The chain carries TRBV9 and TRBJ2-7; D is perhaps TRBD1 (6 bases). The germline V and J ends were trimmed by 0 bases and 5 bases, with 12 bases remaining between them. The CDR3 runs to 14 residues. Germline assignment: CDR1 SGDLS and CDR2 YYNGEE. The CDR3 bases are TGTGCCAGCAGCGTAGTGGCACAGGGCCACGAGCAGTACTTC. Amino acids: CASSVVAQGHEQYF.

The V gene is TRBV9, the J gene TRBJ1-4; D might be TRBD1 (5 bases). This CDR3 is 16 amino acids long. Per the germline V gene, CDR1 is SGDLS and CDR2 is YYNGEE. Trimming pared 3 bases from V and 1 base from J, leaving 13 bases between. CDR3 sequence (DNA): TGTGCCAGCAGCGAGGGGTTCAGGAAAACTAATGAAAAACTGTTTTTT. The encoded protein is CASSEGFRKTNEKLFF. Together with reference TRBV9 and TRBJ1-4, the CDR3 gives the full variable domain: DSGVTQTPKHLITATGQRVTLRCSPRSGDLSVYWYQQSLDQGLQFLIQYYNGEERAKGNILERFSAQQFPDLHSELNLSSLELGDSALYFCASSEGFRKTNEKLFFGSGTQLSVL.

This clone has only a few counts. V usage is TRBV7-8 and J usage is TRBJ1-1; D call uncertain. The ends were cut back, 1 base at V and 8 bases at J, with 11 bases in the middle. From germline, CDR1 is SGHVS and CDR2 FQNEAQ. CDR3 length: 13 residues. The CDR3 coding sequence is TGTGCCAGCAGCTTAGGTCACAGAATCGAAGCTTTCTTT. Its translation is CASSLGHRIEAFF.

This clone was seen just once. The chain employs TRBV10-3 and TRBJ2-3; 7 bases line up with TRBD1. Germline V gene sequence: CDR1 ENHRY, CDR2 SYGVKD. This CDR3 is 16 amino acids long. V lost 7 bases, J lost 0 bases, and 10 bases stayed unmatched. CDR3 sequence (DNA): TGTGCCATCACCACGGGACAGCGTCTTAGCACAGATACGCAGTATTTT. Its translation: CAITTGQRLSTDTQYF.

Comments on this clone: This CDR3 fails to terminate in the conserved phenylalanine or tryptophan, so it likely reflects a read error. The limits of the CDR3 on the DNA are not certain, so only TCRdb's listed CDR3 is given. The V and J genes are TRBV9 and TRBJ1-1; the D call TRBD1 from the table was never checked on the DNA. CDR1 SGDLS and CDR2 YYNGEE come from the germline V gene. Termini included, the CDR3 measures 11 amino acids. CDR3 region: CASSPTTGSMI.

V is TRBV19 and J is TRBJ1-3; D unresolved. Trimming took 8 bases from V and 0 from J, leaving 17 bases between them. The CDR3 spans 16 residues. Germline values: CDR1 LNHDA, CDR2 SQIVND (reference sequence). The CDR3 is CASALRGTHSGNTIYF. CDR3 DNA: TGTGCCAGTGCCCTTCGGGGAACCCACTCTGGAAACACCATATATTTT.

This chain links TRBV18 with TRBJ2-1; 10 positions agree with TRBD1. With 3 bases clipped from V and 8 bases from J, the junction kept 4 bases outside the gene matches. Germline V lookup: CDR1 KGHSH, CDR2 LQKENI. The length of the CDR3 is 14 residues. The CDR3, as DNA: TGTGCCAGCTCACCCGGGACAGGGGCTTATGAGCAGTTCTTC. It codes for CASSPGTGAYEQFF.

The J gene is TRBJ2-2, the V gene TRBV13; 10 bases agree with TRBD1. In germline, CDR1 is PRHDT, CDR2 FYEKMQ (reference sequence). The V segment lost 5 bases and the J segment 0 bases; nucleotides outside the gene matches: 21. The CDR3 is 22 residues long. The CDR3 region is CASSGRGQGRDYTPTNTGELFF. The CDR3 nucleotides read TGTGCCAGCAGCGGGCGGGGACAGGGGCGTGACTACACCCCTACGAACACCGGGGAGCTGTTTTTT.

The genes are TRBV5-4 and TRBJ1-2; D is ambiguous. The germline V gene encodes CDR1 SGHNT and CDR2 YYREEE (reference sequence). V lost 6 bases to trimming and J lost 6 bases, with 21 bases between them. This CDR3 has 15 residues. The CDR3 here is CASTRNDPIGDGYTF. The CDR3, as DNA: TGTGCCAGCACCCGTAACGACCCGATAGGAGATGGCTACACCTTC.

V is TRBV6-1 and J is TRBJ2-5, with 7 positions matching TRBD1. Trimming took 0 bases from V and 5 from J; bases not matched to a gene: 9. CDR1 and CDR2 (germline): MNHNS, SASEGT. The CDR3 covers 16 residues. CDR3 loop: CASSEAFRQGRETQYF. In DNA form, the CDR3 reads TGTGCCAGCAGTGAAGCCTTCAGACAGGGTCGGGAGACCCAGTACTTC.

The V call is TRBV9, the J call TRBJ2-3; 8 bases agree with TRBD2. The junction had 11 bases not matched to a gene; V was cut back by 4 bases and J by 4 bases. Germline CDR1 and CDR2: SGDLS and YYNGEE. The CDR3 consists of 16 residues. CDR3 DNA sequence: TGTGCCAGCAGCCTCGGGGGGGGAGGAATGGCAGATACGCAGTATTTT. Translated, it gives CASSLGGGGMADTQYF.

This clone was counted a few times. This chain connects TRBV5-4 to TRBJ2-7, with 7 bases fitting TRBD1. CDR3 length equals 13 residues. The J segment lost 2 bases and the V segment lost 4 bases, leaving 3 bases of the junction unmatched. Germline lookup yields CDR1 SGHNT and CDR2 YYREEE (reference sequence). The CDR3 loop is CASSPGTAYEQYF. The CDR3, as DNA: TGTGCCAGCAGCCCCGGGACAGCCTACGAGCAGTACTTC.

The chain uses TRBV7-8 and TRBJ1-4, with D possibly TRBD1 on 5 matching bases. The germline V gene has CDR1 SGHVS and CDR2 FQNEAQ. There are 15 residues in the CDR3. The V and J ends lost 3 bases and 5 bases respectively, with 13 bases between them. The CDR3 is CASSFSGGPNEKLFF. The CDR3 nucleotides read TGTGCCAGCAGCTTCTCCGGGGGACCGAATGAAAAACTGTTTTTT.

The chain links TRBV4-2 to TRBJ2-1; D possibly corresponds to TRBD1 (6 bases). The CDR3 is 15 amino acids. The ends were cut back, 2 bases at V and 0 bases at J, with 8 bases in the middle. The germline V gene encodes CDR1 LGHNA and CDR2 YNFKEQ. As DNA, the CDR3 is TGTGCCAGCAGCCAATCGGACAGCTCCTACAATGAGCAGTTCTTC. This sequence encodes CASSQSDSSYNEQFF.

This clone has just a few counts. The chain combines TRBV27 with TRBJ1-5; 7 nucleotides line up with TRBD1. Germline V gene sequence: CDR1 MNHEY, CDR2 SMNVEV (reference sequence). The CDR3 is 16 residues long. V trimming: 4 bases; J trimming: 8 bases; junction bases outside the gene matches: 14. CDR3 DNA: TGTGCCAGCAGTTCGGGAACAGGGGTCGGAGGGAAGCCCCAGCATTTT. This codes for CASSSGTGVGGKPQHF.

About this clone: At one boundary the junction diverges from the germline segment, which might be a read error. The CDR3 region is CSSSLGSGGIGQYF. DNA for the CDR3: TGTTCCAGCAGCTTAGGTTCCGGAGGTATCGGGCAGTATTTT. V and J are TRBV7-9 and TRBJ2-3; a possible D gene is TRBD2 (5 bases). The CDR3 covers 14 residues. From germline, CDR1 is SEHNR and CDR2 FQNEAQ (reference sequence).

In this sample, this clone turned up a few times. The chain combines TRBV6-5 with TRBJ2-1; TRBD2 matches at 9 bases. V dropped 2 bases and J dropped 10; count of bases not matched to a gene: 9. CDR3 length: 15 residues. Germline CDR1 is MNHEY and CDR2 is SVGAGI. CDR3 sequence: CASSYGGRGAGEQFF. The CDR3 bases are TGTGCCAGCAGTTACGGCGGGAGGGGGGCCGGGGAGCAGTTCTTC.

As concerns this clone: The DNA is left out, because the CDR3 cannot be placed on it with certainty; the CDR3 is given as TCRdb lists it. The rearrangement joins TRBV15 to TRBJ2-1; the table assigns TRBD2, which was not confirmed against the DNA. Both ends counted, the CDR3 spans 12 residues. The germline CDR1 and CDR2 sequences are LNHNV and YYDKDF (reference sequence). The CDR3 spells CATSDLEREQFF.

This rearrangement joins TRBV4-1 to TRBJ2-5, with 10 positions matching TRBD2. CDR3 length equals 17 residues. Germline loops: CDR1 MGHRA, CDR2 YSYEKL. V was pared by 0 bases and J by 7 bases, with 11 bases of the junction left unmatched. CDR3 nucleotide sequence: TGCGCCAGCAGCCAAGATATGGTATTAGCGGGGGGCGGGACCCAGTACTTC. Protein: CASSQDMVLAGGGTQYF.

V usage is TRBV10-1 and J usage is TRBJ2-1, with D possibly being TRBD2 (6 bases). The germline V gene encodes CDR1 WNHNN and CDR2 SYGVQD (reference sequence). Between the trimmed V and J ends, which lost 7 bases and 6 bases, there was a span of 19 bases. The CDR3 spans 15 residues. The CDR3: CASILRDSLGNEQFF. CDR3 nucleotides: TGCGCCAGCATCCTCCGGGACTCACTAGGCAATGAGCAGTTCTTC.

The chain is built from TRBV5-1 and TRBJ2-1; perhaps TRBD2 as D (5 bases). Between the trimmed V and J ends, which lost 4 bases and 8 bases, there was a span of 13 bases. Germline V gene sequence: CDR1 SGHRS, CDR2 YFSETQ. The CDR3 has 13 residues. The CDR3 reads CASSREIGDEQFF. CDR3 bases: TGCGCCAGCAGCCGGGAAATTGGCGATGAGCAGTTCTTC.

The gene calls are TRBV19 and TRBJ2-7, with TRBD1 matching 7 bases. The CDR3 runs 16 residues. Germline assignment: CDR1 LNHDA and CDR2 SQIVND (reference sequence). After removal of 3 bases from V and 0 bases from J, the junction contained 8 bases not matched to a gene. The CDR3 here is CASSIRGGFSSYEQYF. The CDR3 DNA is TGTGCCAGTAGTATCAGAGGGGGCTTCAGCTCCTACGAGCAGTACTTC.

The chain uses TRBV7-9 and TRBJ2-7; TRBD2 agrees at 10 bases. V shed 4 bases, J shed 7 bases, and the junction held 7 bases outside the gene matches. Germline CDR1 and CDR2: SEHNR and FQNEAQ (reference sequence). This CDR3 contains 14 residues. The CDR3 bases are TGTGCCAGCAGCTCCCGGACTAGCGGCTTGGAGCAGTACTTC. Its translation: CASSSRTSGLEQYF.